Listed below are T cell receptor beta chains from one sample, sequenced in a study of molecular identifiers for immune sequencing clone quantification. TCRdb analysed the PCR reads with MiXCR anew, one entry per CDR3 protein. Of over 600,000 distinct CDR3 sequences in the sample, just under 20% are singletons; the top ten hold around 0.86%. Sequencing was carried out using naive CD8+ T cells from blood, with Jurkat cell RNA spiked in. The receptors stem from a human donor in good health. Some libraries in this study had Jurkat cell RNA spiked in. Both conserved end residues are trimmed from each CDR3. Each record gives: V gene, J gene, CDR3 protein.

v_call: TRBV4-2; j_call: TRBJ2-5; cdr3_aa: ASSQEQWSGQEESQY
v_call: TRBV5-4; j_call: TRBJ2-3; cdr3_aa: ASIGPSSTDTQY
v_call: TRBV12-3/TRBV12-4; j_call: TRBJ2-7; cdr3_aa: ASTLPDRDPSYEQY
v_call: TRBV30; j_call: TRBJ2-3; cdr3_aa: AWSSSGVLDTQY
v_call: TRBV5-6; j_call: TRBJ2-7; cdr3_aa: ASSLVESSYEQY
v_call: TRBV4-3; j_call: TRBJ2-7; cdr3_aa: ASSQDPSGIGYEQY
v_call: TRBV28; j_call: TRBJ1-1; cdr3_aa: ATRSNGDEAF
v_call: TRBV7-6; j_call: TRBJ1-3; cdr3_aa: ASSSTTLQGASGNTIY
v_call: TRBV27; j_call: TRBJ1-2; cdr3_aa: ASSTRDTGGRGYT
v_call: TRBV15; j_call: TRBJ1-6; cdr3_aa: ATSPLRDREFQDSPLH
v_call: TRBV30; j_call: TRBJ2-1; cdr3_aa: AWSPDSYNEQF
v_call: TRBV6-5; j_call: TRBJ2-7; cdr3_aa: ASSWGVAGQAYEQY
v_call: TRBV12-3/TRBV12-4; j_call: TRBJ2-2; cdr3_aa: ASSLGTNAGELF
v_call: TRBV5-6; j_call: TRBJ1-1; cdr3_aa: ASSLAGQGSTEAF
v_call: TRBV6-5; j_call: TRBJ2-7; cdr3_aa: ASRQGLNEQY
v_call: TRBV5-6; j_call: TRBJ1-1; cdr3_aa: ASSLGDLRNTEAF
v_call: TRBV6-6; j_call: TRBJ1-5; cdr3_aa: ASSIWSNQPQH
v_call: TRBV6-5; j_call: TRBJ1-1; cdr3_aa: ASSYGAGVEAF
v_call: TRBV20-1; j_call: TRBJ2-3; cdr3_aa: SARDVKRELTDTQY
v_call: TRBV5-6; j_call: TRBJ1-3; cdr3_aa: ASSLPGTDPIGNTIY
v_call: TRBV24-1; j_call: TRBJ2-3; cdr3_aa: ATSDTFSGSDADTQY
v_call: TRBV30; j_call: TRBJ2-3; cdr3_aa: AWSLVSTTDTQY
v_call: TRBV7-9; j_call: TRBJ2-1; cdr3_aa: ASSRRTGAPSQGINYNEQF
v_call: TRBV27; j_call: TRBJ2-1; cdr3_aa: ASTPRSPSENEQF
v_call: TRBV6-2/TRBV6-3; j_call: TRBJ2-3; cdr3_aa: AIATPPHTDTQY
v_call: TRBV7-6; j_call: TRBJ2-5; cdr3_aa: ASSLGARGFETQY
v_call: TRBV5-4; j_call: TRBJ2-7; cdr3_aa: ASSSWDRPSYEQY
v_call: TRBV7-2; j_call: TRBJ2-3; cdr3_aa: ASSLAPPGRGVPGDTQY
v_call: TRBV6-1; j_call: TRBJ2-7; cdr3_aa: ASKVLHGNYEQY
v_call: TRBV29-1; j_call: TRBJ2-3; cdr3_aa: SVGPDTQY
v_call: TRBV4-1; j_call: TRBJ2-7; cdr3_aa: ASSQDWGAEQY
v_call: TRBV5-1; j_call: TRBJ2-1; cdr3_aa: ASSLLGSGNLNEQF
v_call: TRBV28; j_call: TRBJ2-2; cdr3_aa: ASSFVGNTGEPF
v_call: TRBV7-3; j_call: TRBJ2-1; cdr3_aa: ASSLGPGGYNEQF
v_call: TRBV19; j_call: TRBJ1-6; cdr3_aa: ASSASAGNSPLH
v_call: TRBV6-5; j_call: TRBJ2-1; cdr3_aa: ASSSGLASYNEQF
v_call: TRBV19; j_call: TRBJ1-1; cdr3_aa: ASTQGMNTEAF
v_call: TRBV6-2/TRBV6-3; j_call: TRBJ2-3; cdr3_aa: ASSAVGSTDTQY
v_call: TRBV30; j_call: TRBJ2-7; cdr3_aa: AWRVLAGDAREQY
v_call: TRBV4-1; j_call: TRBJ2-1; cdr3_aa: ASSQSRGDYNEQF
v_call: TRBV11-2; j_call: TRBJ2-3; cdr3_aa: ASSLGDETQY